This T cell receptor (beta chain) was observed in a study of vaccination effects on CD4 cells after COVID-19. The wider study: Pools of viral peptides were used by the ViraFEST assay to expand antigen-specific CD4+ T cells ahead of sequencing. Peptides at around 10 ug/ml and IL-2 at about 10 IU/ml were added to about 2 million PBMC per well.

The repertoire was sequenced with immunoSEQ multiplex PCR; TCRdb's copy has only in-frame clones and lacks some. The table shows approximately 40,000 clones, with over 80% occurring only once. This clone was seen only once. Its antigen is still unknown. Isolating CD4+ T cells followed around nine days of culture. All vaccine recipients tested negative for nucleocapsid antibodies and had never contracted SARS-CoV-2 infection. Fresh IL-2-containing medium replaced half the medium on days 3 and 7. The CDR3 runs to 13 residues. Trimming removed 0 bases from V and 3 bases from J, with 6 bases in between. Germline V gives CDR1 SGDLS, CDR2 YYNGEE.

The sequenced sample was CD4+ T cells from PBMCs cultured without peptide, obtained before COVID-19 vaccination. The sequence was obtained from a human donor who received a COVID-19 vaccine. This chain connects TRBV9 to TRBJ1-2; D gene uncertain. CDR3 protein: CASSVDGHYGYTF. For the CDR3, the DNA is TGTGCCAGCAGCGTAGATGGGCACTATGGCTACACCTTC. Variable domain in full (rest from reference TRBV9 and TRBJ1-2): DSGVTQTPKHLITATGQRVTLRCSPRSGDLSVYWYQQSLDQGLQFLIQYYNGEERAKGNILERFSAQQFPDLHSELNLSSLELGDSALYFCASSVDGHYGYTFGSGTRLTVV.